This TCR beta chain was recovered during a study of brain metastases from non-small cell lung cancer. Trimming took off 7 bases at V and 0 bases at J, with 9 bases between the two ends. CDR1 is LNHDA and CDR2 is SQIVND in the germline V gene (reference sequence). This CDR3 contains 13 residues. Sequencing was performed with immunoSEQ multiplex PCR; in TCRdb, only in-frame clones are kept and a portion is missing. The sample consists of roughly 1,500 clones, roughly 76% of them appearing once. The chain uses TRBV19 and TRBJ1-1, with D hard to call. Sequenced input: tumor-adjacent normal tissue. The TCR was taken from a donor over 35 with non-small cell lung cancer. In nucleotides, the CDR3 is TGTGCCAGTATAGATCACATGAACACTGAAGCTTTCTTT. Translating gives CASIDHMNTEAFF.